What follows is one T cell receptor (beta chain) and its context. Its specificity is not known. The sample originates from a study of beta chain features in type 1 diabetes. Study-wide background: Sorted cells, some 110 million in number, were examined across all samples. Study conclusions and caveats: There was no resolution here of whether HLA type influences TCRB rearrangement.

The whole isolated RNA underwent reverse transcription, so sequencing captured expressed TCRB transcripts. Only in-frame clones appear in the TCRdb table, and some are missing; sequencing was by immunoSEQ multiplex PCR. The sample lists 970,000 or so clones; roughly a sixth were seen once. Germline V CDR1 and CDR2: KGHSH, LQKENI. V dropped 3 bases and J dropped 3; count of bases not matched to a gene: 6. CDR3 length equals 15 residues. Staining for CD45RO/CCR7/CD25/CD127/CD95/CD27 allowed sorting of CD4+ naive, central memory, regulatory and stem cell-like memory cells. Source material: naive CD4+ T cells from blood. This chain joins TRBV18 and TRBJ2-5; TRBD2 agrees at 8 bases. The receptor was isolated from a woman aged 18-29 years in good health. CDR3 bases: TGTGCCAGCTCACCGACGGGGACTAGTAAAGAGACCCAGTACTTC. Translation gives CASSPTGTSKETQYF.